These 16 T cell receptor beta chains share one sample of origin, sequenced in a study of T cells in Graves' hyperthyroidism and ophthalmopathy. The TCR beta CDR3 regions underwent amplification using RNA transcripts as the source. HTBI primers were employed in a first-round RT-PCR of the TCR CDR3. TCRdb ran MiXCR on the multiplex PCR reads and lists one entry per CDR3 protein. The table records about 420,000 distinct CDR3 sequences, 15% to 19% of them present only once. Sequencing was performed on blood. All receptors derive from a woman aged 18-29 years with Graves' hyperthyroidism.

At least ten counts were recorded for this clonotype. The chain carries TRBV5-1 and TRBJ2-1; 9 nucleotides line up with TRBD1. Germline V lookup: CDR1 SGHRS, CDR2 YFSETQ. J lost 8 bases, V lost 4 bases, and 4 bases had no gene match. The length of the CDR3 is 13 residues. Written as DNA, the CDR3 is TGCGCCAGCAGCACCGACAGGGGGGATGAGCAGTTCTTC. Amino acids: CASSTDRGDEQFF.

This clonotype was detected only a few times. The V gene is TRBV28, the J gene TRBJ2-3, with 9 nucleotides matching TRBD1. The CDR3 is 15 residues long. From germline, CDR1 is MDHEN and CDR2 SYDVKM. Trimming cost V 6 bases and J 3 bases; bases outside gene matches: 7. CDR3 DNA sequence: TGTGCCAGCAGAGCGACAGGGGGGGTGACAGATACGCAGTATTTT. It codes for CASRATGGVTDTQYF.

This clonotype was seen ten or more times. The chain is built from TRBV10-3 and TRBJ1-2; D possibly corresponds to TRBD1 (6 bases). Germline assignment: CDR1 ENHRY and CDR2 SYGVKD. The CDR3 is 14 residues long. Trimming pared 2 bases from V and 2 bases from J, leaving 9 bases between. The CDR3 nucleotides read TGTGCCATCAGTGAGCTGGGGGCAAACTATGGCTACACCTTC. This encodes CAISELGANYGYTF.

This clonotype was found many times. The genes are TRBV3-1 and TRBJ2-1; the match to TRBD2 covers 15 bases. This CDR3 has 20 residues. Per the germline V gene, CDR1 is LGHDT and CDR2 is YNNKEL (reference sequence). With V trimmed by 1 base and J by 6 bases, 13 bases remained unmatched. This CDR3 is CASSQGPGTSGRTGGNEQFF. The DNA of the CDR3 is TGTGCCAGCAGCCAAGGTCCCGGGACTAGCGGGAGGACAGGGGGCAATGAGCAGTTCTTC.

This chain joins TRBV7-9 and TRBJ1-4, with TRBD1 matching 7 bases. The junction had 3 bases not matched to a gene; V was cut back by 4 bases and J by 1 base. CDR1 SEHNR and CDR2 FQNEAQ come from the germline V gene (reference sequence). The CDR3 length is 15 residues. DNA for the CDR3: TGTGCCAGCAGCTCAGGGGGGCAAACTAATGAAAAACTGTTTTTT. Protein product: CASSSGGQTNEKLFF.

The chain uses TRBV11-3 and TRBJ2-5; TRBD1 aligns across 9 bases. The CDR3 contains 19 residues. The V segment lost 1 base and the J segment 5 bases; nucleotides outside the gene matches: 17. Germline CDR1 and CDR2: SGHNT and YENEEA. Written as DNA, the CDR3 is TGTGCCAGCAGCTTAGGGGAGGGACAGGGAGAAGGCGGATGGGAGACCCAGTACTTC. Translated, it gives CASSLGEGQGEGGWETQYF.

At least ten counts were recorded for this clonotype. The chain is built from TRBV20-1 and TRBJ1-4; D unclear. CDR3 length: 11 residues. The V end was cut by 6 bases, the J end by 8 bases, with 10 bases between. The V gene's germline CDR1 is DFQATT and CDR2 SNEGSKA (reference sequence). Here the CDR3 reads CSARRLEKLFF. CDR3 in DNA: TGCAGTGCCCGGAGACTCGAAAAACTGTTTTTT.

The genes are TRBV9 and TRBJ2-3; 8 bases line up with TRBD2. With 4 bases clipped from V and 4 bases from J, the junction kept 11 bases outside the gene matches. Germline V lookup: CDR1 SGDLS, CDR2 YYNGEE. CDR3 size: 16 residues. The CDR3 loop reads CASSSRTSILADTQYF. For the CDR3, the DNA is TGTGCCAGCAGCTCCCGGACTAGCATCCTCGCAGATACGCAGTATTTT.

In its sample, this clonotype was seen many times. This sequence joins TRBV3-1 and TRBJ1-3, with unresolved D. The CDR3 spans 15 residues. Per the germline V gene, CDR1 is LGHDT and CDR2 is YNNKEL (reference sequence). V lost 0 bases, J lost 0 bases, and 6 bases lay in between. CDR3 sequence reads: CASSQEWFSGNTIYF. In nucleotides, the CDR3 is TGTGCCAGCAGCCAAGAATGGTTCTCTGGAAACACCATATATTTT.

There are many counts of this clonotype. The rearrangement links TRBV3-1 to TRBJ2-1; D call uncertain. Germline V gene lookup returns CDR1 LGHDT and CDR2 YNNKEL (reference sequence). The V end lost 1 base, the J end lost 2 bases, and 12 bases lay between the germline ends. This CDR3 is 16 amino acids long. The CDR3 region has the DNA TGTGCCAGCAGCCAAGGTGGGTGGACGACCTACAATGAGCAGTTCTTC. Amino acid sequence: CASSQGGWTTYNEQFF.

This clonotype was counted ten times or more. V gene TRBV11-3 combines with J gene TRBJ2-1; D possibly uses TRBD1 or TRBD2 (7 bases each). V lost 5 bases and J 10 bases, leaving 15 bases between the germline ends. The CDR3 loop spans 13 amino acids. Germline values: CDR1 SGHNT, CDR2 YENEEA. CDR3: CASSASRGGEQFF. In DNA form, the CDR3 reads TGTGCCAGCAGCGCATCCAGGGGGGGCGAGCAGTTCTTC.

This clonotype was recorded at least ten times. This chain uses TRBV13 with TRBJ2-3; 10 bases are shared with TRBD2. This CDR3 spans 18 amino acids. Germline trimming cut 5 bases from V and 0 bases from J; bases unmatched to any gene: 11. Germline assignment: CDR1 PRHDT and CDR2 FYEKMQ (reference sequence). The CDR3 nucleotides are TGTGCCAGCAGCCCGTTAGCGGGAGGACCTTCTAGCACAGATACGCAGTATTTT. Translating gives CASSPLAGGPSSTDTQYF. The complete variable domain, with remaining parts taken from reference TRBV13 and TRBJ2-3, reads AAGVIQSPRHLIKEKRETATLKCYPIPRHDTVYWYQQGPGQDPQFLISFYEKMQSDKGSIPDRFSAQQFSDYHSELNMSSLELGDSALYFCASSPLAGGPSSTDTQYFGPGTRLTVL.

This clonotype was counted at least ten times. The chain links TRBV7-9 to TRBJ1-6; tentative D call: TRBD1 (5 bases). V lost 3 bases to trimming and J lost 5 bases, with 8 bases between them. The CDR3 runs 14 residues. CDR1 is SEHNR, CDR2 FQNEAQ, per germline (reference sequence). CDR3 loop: CASSLGRDNSPLHF. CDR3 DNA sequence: TGTGCCAGCAGCTTGGGCAGGGATAATTCACCCCTCCACTTT. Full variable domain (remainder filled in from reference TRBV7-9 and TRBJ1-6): DTGVSQNPRHKITKRGQNVTFRCDPISEHNRLYWYRQTLGQGPEFLTYFQNEAQLEKSRLLSDRFSAERPKGSFSTLEIQRTEQGDSAMYLCASSLGRDNSPLHFGNGTRLTVT.

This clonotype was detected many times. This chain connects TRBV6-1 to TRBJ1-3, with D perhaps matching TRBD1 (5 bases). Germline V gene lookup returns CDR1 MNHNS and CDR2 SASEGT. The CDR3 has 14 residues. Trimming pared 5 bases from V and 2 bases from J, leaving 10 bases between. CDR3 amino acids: CASSSRVPGNTIYF. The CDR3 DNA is TGTGCCAGCAGTAGCAGGGTACCTGGAAACACCATATATTTT.

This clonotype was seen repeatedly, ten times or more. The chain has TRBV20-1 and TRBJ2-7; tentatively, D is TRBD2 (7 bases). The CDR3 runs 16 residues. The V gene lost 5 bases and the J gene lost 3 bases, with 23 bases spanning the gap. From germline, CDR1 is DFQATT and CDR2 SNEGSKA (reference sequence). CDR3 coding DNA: TGCAGTGCTCCACGTTTAGCTGGGGGGGGCTTCTACGAGCAGTACTTC. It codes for CSAPRLAGGGFYEQYF.

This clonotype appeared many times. Here the CDR3 DNA reads TGTGCCAGCAGTTTATCACAGTTCCTCTATGGCTACACCTTC. It is translated as CASSLSQFLYGYTF. The rearrangement joins TRBV12-3 or TRBV12-4 to TRBJ1-2, with D unclear. The CDR3 loop spans 14 amino acids. V was pared by 2 bases and J by 4 bases, with 11 bases between.